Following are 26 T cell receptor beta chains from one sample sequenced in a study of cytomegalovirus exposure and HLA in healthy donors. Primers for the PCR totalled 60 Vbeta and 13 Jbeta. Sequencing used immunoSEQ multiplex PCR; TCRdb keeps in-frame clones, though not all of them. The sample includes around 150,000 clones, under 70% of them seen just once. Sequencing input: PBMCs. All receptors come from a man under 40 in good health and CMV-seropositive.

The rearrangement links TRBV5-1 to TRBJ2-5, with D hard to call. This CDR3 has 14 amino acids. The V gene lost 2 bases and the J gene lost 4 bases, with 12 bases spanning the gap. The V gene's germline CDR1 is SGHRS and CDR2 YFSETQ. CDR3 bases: TGCGCCAGCAGCTTCATTAGTTTTGGAGAGACCCAGTACTTC. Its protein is CASSFISFGETQYF.

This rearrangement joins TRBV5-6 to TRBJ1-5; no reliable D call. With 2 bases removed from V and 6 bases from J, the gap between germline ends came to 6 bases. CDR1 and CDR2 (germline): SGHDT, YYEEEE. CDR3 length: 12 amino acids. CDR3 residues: CASSFDFQPQHF. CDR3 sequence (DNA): TGTGCCAGCAGCTTCGACTTTCAGCCCCAGCATTTT.

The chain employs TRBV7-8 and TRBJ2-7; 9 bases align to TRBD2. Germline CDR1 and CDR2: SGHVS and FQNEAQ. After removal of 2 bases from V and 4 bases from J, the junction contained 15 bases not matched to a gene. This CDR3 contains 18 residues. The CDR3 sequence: CASSLTGYSAGGPYEQYF. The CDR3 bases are TGTGCCAGCAGCTTAACCGGGTACTCGGCGGGAGGGCCTTACGAGCAGTACTTC.

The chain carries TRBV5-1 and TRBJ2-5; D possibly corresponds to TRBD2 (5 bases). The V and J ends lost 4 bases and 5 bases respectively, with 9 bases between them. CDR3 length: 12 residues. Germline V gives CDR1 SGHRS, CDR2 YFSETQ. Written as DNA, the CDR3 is TGCGCCAGCAGCACGGGGAGCGAGACCCAGTACTTC. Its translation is CASSTGSETQYF.

This CDR3 reads CASMIGGAGANVLTF. The DNA of the CDR3 is TGTGCCAGTATGATAGGGGGCGCTGGGGCCAACGTCCTGACTTTC. This rearrangement joins TRBV19 to TRBJ2-6; 7 positions agree with TRBD1. Germline values: CDR1 LNHDA, CDR2 SQIVND (reference sequence). This CDR3 has 15 residues. V lost 7 bases to trimming and J lost 2 bases; unmatched junction nucleotides: 5.

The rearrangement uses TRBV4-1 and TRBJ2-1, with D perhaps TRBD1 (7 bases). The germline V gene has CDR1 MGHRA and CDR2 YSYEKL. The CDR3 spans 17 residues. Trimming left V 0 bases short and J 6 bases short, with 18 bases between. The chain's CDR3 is CASSQETGLGGINEQFF. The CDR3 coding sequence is TGCGCCAGCAGCCAAGAGACAGGGCTGGGGGGAATCAATGAGCAGTTCTTC.

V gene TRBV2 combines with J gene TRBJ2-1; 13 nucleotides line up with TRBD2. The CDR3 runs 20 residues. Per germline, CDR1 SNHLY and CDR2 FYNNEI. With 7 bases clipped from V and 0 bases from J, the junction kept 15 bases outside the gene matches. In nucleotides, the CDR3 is TGTGCCAGCACACCCAGAGGACTAGCGGGAGACATAAGCTCCTACAATGAGCAGTTCTTC. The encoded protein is CASTPRGLAGDISSYNEQFF. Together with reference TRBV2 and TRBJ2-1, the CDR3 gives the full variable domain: EPEVTQTPSHQVTQMGQEVILRCVPISNHLYFYWYRQILGQKVEFLVSFYNNEISEKSEIFDDQFSVERPDGSNFTLKIRSTKLEDSAMYFCASTPRGLAGDISSYNEQFFGPGTRLTVL.

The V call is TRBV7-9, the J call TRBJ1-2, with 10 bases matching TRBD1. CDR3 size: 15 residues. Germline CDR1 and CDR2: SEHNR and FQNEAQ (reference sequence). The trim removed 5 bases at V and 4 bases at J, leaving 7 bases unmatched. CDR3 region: CASSKPDRGIYGYTF. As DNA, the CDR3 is TGTGCCAGCAGCAAACCGGACAGGGGGATCTATGGCTACACCTTC.

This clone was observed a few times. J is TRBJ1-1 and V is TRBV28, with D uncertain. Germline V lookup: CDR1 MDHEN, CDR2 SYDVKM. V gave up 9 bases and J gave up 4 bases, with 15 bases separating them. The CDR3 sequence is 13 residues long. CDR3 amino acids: CASSGYTGTEAFF. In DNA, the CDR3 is TGTGCCAGTAGTGGGTATACGGGCACTGAAGCTTTCTTT.

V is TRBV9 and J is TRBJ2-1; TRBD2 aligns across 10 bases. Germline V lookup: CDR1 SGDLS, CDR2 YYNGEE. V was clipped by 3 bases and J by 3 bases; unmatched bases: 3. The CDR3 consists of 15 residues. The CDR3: CASSGSGRLYNEQFF. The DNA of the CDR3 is TGTGCCAGCAGCGGTAGCGGGAGGCTCTACAATGAGCAGTTCTTC. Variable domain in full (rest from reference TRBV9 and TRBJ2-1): DSGVTQTPKHLITATGQRVTLRCSPRSGDLSVYWYQQSLDQGLQFLIQYYNGEERAKGNILERFSAQQFPDLHSELNLSSLELGDSALYFCASSGSGRLYNEQFFGPGTRLTVL.

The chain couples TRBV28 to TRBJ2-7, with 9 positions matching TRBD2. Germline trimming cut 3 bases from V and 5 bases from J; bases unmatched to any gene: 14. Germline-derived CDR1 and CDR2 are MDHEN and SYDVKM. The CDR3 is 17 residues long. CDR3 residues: CASSFSPTSGRLHEQYF. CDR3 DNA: TGTGCCAGCAGTTTTTCCCCGACTAGCGGACGCCTCCACGAGCAGTACTTC.

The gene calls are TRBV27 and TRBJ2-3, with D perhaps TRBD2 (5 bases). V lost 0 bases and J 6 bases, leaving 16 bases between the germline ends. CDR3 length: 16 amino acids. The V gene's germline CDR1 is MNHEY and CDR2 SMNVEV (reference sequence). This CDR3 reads CASSLSVWAERDTQYF. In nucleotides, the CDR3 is TGTGCCAGCAGTTTATCTGTCTGGGCTGAGCGGGATACGCAGTATTTT.

The CDR3 DNA follows: TGTGCCAGCTCCGACCTGGGGACAGGGGGCTACGAGCAGTACTTC. This encodes CASSDLGTGGYEQYF. The chain uses TRBV27 and TRBJ2-7, with 11 bases lining up with TRBD1. Per germline, CDR1 MNHEY and CDR2 SMNVEV (reference sequence). The CDR3 contains 15 residues. V trimming: 8 bases; J trimming: 3 bases; junction bases outside the gene matches: 9.

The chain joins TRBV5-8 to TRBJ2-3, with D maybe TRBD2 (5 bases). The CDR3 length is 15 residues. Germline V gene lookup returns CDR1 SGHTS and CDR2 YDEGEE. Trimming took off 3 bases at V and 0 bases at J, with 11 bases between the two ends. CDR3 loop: CASSYTGFSTDTQYF. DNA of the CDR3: TGTGCCAGCAGCTATACGGGATTTAGCACAGATACGCAGTATTTT. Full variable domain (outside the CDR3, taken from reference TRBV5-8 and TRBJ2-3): EAGVTQSPTHLIKTRGQQATLRCSPISGHTSVYWYQQALGLGLQFLLWYDEGEERNRGNFPPRFSGRQFPNYSSELNVNALELEDSALYLCASSYTGFSTDTQYFGPGTRLTVL.

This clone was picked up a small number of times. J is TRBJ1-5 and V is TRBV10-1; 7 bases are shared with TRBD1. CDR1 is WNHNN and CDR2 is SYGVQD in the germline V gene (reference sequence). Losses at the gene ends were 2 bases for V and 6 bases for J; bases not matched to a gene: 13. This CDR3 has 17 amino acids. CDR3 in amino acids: CASSEHLGGGGGQPQHF. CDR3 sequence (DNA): TGCGCCAGCAGTGAGCATCTAGGAGGAGGGGGCGGTCAGCCCCAGCATTTT.

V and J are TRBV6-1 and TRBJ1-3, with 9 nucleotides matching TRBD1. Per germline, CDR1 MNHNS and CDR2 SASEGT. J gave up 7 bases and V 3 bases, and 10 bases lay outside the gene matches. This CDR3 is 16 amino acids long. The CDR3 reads CASSDAPGQGGNTIYF. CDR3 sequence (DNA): TGTGCCAGCAGTGACGCCCCGGGACAGGGAGGGAACACCATATATTTT.

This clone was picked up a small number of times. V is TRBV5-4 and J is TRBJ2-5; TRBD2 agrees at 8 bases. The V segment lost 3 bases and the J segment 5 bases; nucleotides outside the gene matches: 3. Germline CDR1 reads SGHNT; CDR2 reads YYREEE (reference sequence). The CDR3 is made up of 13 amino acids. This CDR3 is CASSSRGGETQYF. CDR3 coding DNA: TGTGCCAGCAGCTCCCGGGGGGGTGAGACCCAGTACTTC.

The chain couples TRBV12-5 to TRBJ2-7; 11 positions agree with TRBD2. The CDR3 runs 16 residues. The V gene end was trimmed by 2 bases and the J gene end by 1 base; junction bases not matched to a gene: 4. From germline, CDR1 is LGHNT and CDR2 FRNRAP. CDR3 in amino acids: CASGLPRLAGSYEQYF. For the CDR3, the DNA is TGTGCTAGTGGTTTGCCCCGACTAGCGGGATCCTACGAGCAGTACTTC.

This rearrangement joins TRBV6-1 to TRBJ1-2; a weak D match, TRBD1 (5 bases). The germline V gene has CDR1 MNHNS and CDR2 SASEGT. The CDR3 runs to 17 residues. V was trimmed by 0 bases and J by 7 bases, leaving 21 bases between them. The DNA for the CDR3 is TGTGCCAGCAGTGAAGCCACCGGAGGGGAGAAATCCCTTGGCTACACCTTC. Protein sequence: CASSEATGGEKSLGYTF.

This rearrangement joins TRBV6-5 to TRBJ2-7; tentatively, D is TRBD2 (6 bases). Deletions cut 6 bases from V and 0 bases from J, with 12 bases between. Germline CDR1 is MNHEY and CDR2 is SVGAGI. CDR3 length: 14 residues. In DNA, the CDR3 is TGTGCCAGCAGCGAGCGGGTTAGCTCCTACGAGCAGTACTTC. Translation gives CASSERVSSYEQYF.

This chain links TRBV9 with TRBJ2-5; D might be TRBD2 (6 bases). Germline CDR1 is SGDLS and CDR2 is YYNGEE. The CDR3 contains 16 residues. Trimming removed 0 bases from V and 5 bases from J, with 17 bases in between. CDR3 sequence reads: CASSVEMGLNRETQYF. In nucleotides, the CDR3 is TGTGCCAGCAGCGTAGAAATGGGACTGAATCGGGAGACCCAGTACTTC.

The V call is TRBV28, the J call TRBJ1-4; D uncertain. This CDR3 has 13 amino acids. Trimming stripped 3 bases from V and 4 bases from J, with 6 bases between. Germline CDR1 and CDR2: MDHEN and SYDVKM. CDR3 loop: CASSLPLNEKLFF. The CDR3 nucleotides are TGTGCCAGCAGTTTGCCACTTAATGAAAAACTGTTTTTT.

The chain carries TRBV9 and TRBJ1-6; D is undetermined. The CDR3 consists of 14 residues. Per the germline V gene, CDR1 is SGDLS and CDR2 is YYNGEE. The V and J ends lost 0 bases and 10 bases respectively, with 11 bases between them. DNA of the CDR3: TGTGCCAGCAGCGTAGAAACTGGAGGATCACCCCTCCACTTT. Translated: CASSVETGGSPLHF.

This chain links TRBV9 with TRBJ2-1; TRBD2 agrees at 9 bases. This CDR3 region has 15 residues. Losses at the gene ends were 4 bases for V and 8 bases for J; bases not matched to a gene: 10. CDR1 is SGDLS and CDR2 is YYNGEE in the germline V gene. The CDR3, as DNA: TGTGCCAGCAGCCTCCGGTTAGCGGGAGCCCATGAGCAGTTCTTC. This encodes CASSLRLAGAHEQFF.

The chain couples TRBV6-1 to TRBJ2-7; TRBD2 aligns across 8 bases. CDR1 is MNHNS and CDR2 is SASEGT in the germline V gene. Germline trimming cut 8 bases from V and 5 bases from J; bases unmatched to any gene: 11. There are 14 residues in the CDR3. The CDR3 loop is CASRRTGGINEQYF. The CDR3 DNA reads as TGTGCCAGCCGGCGGACGGGAGGGATTAACGAGCAGTACTTC.

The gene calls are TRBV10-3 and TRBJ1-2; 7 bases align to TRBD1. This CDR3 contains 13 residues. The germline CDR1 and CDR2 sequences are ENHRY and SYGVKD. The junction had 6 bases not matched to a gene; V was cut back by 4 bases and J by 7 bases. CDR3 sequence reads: CAISAGDSRGYTF. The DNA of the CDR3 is TGTGCCATCAGTGCAGGGGACAGCCGTGGCTACACCTTC.